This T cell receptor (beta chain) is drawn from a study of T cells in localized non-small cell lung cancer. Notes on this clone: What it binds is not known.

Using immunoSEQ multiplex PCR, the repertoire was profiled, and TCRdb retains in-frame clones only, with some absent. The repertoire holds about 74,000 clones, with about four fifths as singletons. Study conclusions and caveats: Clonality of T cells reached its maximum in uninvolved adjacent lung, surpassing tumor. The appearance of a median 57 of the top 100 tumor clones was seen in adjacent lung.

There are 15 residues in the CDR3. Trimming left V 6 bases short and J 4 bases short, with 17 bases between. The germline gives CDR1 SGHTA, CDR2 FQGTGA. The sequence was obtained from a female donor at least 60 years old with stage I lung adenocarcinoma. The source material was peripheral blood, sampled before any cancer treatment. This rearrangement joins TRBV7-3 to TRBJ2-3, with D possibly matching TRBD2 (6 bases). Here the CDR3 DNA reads TGTGCCAGCAGTGATCGGGCGGGGTTTGCAGATACGCAGTATTTT. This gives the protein CASSDRAGFADTQYF.